This T cell receptor beta chain was captured by sequencing in a study of T cells in Graves' hyperthyroidism and ophthalmopathy. Comments on this clonotype: Its antigen is not identified.

TCR beta CDR3 regions were amplified from RNA transcripts. HTBI primers drove first-round RT-PCR of the TCR CDR3. TCRdb re-analysed the multiplex PCR reads in MiXCR, keeping a single row per CDR3 protein. The data show roughly 200,000 distinct CDR3 sequences, 15% to 20% seen once. General study results and limits: Researchers found most expanded thyroid clonotypes above 0.001 in blood as well.

J lost 3 bases, V lost 3 bases, and 3 bases had no gene match. This CDR3 is built from 15 residues. Germline V gives CDR1 KGHSH, CDR2 LQKENI. The specimen was blood. The chain has TRBV18 and TRBJ1-3, with 9 bases that match TRBD1. The TCR sequence derives from a man aged 35-49 years with Graves' hyperthyroidism. The CDR3, as DNA: TGTGCCAGCTCACCGGGACAGGGCATTGGAAACACCATATATTTT. Translating it yields CASSPGQGIGNTIYF.